This TCR beta chain appears in the sequencing data of a study of cytomegalovirus exposure and HLA in healthy donors. As for the study in general: Out of 170 million or so T cells, an earlier analysis found over 100 million unique TCR beta sequences in total. Study observations and caveats: Sequence variants that were highly shared formed a cluster that was likely a sequencing artifact. Later on, analysis showed that most CMV-associated TCR beta chains appeared to be HLA-restricted.

About this clone: Its antigen is unidentified.

Deletions cut 7 bases from V and 0 bases from J, with 21 bases between. The CDR3 runs to 17 residues. Germline-derived CDR1 and CDR2 are LNHDA and SQIVND (reference sequence). 13 Jbeta primers and 60 Vbeta primers were used for the PCR. Generated by immunoSEQ multiplex PCR, the TCRdb table keeps only in-frame clones and is missing some. This table holds around 130,000 clones, over 75% found once. This receptor was identified in a boy between 5 and 17 years old in good health and CMV-seronegative. The chain recombines TRBV19 with TRBJ1-1; no clear D. Specimen: PBMCs. CDR3 nucleotides: TGTGCCAGTAAAGGAAGAGGGCGACAAAAATTGAACACTGAAGCTTTCTTT. Amino acids: CASKGRGRQKLNTEAFF. Supplemented by reference TRBV19 and TRBJ1-1, the full variable domain reads DGGITQSPKYLFRKEGQNVTLSCEQNLNHDAMYWYRQDPGQGLRLIYYSQIVNDFQKGDIAEGYSVSREKKESFPLTVTSAQKNPTAFYLCASKGRGRQKLNTEAFFGQGTRLTVV.